This T cell receptor (beta chain) was found in a study of blood T cells in healthy people across ages. Findings and caveats of the study: The donors' CMV status was not determined, possibly confounding changes in expanded clonotypes.

CDR3 length equals 14 residues. Germline values: CDR1 LGHNA, CDR2 YNFKEQ. V lost 1 base and J lost 7, with 11 bases in between. This clonotype was seen ten or more times. Its specificity is not known. Primers used in a second PCR of about 7 to 11 cycles were a sample-barcoded 5' primer and a J-beta primer mix. TCRdb reprocessed the 5' RACE reads via MiXCR and lists one record per CDR3 protein. The profile shows 500,000 to 700,000 distinct CDR3 sequences, roughly 30% of them singletons. This chain links TRBV4-2 with TRBJ2-1, with D perhaps matching TRBD1 (6 bases). This sequence was found in a woman older than 75 in good health. The sequenced material came from blood. In nucleotides, the CDR3 is TGTGCCAGCAGCCAAGGGCAGGGGACGAATGAGCAGTTCTTC. Translated: CASSQGQGTNEQFF.